The following is a TCR beta chain sequence with its context. Antigen specificity is unknown. The data belong to a study of T cell responses to AZD1222 COVID-19 vaccine. The method was immunoSEQ multiplex PCR; TCRdb's version includes in-frame clones alone and lacks a portion of them. The repertoire has roughly 120,000 clones, approximately 83% of them found once; the top ten carry roughly 1.6%. Deletions cut 2 bases from V and 0 bases from J, with 14 bases between. The CDR3 is 16 amino acids. Germline assignment: CDR1 MNHEY and CDR2 SVGAGI. Findings and caveats of the study: Unmutated variant regions are reportedly the target of nearly half of TCRs that are spike-specific. Researchers took repertoire samples only after the peak T cell response had come.

The chain carries TRBV6-5 and TRBJ2-7, with D perhaps being TRBD1 or TRBD2 (5 bases each). The sample in question was peripheral blood, obtained on day 0 of AZD1222 vaccination. This sequence originates from an adult in good health. CDR3 sequence reads: CASSYPRAGSSYEQYF. The CDR3 DNA is TGTGCCAGCAGTTACCCCCGGGCAGGGAGCTCCTACGAGCAGTACTTC.